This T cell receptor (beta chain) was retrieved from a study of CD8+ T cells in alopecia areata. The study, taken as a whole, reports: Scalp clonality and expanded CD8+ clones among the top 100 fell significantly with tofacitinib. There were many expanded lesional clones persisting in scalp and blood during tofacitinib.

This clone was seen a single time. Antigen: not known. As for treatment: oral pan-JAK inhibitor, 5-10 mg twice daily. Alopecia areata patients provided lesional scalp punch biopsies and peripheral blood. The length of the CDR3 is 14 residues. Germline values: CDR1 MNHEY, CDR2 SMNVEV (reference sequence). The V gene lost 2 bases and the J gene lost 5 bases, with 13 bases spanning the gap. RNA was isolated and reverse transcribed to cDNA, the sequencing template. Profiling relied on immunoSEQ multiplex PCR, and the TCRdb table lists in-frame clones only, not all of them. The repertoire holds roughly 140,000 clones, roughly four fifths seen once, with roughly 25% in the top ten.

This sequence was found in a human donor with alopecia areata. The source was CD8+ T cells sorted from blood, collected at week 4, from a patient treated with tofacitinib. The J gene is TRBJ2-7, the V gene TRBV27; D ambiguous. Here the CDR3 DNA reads TGTGCCAGCAGTTTAACCCGACGTGGGGACGAGCAGTACTTC. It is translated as CASSLTRRGDEQYF.